A selection of T cell receptor beta chains follows, all from one sample in a study of T cells in Graves' hyperthyroidism and ophthalmopathy. MiXCR, run by TCRdb on the multiplex PCR reads, gives a single entry per CDR3 protein. The table has 90,000 to 120,000 distinct CDR3 sequences, about 15% seen once. Source material: blood. Source of these receptors: a woman aged 50 to 65 with Graves' hyperthyroidism. Both conserved end residues are part of each CDR3. The D gene is left open where the match is weak. Size is omitted from some rows. Given values are once, few, many or a class for expanded clones.

- many TRBJ1-2 TRBV15 CATSSDLSGYTF TGTGCCACCAGCAGTGACCTTTCTGGCTACACCTTC
- - TRBJ2-3 TRBV18 CASSPPLSTDTQYF TGTGCCAGCTCACCACCGCTCAGCACAGATACGCAGTATTTT
TRBD1 - TRBJ1-5 TRBV20-1 CSAGGQGNGQPQHF TGCAGTGCTGGGGGACAGGGAAACGGACAGCCCCAGCATTTT
TRBD2 many TRBJ2-7 TRBV19 CASRLRTSGPYEQYF TGTGCCAGTCGCCTCCGGACTAGCGGCCCCTACGAGCAGTACTTC
- many TRBJ2-1 TRBV7-3 CASSLLAGSYNEQFF TGTGCCAGCAGCTTACTGGCAGGGTCCTACAATGAGCAGTTCTTC
- few TRBJ2-1 TRBV3-1 CASSQVRGGSREQFF TGTGCCAGCAGCCAAGTAAGGGGGGGGAGCCGTGAGCAGTTCTTC
- many TRBJ2-3 TRBV14 CASSQDSGSFRTDTQYF TGTGCCAGCAGCCAAGATAGTGGTAGCTTCCGCACAGATACGCAGTATTTT
- many TRBJ2-7 TRBV28 CASSGPGPYEQYF TGTGCCAGCAGTGGCCCGGGGCCCTACGAGCAGTACTTC
- many TRBJ2-1 TRBV5-1 CASSLTGRIDNEQFF TGCGCCAGCAGCCTCACAGGCAGAATAGACAATGAGCAGTTCTTC
TRBD1 many TRBJ2-2 TRBV29-1 CSVEDRDRVTGELFF TGCAGCGTTGAAGATCGGGACAGGGTGACCGGGGAGCTGTTTTTT
TRBD2 - TRBJ2-1 TRBV7-2 CASSFTAGYNEQFF TGTGCCAGCAGCTTCACAGCGGGGTACAATGAGCAGTTCTTC
TRBD2 few TRBJ2-1 TRBV7-9 CASSGGGGSDEQFF TGTGCCAGCAGTGGGGGGGGGGGGAGCGATGAGCAGTTCTTC
TRBD1 many TRBJ2-2 TRBV28 CASSLRGQGVTGELFF TGTGCCAGCAGCCTCCGGGGACAGGGGGTTACCGGGGAGCTGTTTTTT
- many TRBJ2-2 TRBV28 CASSRRNTGELFF TGTGCCAGCAGCAGACGGAACACCGGGGAGCTGTTTTTT
- many TRBJ1-1 TRBV20-1 CSASPDAREREAFF TGCAGTGCTAGCCCTGACGCGAGGGAGCGTGAAGCTTTCTTT
- many TRBJ2-6 TRBV20-1 CSAEAGRQVLTF TGCAGTGCCGAGGCGGGGAGACAGGTCCTGACTTTC
- many TRBJ1-1 TRBV29-1 CSVDPSLLNTEAFF TGCAGCGTTGATCCCTCCCTTTTGAACACTGAAGCTTTCTTT
TRBD1 few TRBJ2-1 TRBV7-9 CASSPDRGPNEQFF TGTGCCAGCAGCCCGGACAGGGGTCCCAATGAGCAGTTCTTC
TRBD2 many TRBJ2-7 TRBV5-8 CASSFGLAGGNEQYF TGTGCCAGCAGCTTCGGACTAGCGGGTGGGAACGAGCAGTACTTC
TRBD1 many TRBJ2-7 TRBV19 CASSRQGAYEQYF TGTGCCAGTTCGCGACAGGGGGCTTACGAGCAGTACTTC
TRBD2 many TRBJ2-7 TRBV28 CASSFLAGGPDEQYF TGTGCCAGCAGTTTTTTAGCGGGAGGGCCGGACGAGCAGTACTTC
- many TRBJ1-1 TRBV27 CASSVIGPMNTEAFF TGTGCCAGCAGTGTAATAGGGCCGATGAACACTGAAGCTTTCTTT
TRBD2 many TRBJ2-3 TRBV11-2 CASSLDLSGRSVCARRNTDTQYF TGTGCCAGCAGCTTAGATCTTAGCGGGAGAAGTGTCTGCGCGCGCCGCAACACAGATACGCAGTATTTT
TRBD1 many TRBJ2-5 TRBV18 CASTGQAQETQYF TGTGCCAGCACGGGACAGGCACAAGAGACCCAGTACTTC
- many TRBJ2-3 TRBV6-5 CASSYSTSTDTQYF TGTGCCAGCAGTTACTCGACTAGCACAGATACGCAGTATTTT
TRBD1 many TRBJ2-1 TRBV12-3/TRBV12-4 CASSLASGQGADEQFF TGTGCCAGCAGTTTAGCGTCAGGACAGGGGGCTGATGAGCAGTTCTTC
TRBD2 many TRBJ2-1 TRBV20-1 CSARSGTSGRTSYNEQFF TGCAGTGCTAGGTCCGGGACTAGCGGGAGGACGTCCTACAATGAGCAGTTCTTC
TRBD2 - TRBJ2-1 TRBV20-1 CSATSGTGTSGGNEQFF TGCAGTGCTACATCCGGGACAGGGACTAGCGGGGGAAATGAGCAGTTCTTC
TRBD2 many TRBJ2-3 TRBV4-1 CASSPQRGRADLSTDTQYF TGCGCCAGCAGCCCCCAGCGGGGGAGGGCCGACCTTAGCACAGATACGCAGTATTTT
- many TRBJ1-1 TRBV10-3 CAISQGNTEAFF TGTGCCATCAGCCAGGGGAACACTGAAGCTTTCTTT
TRBD1 many TRBJ2-5 TRBV7-6 CASSLGQGYGETQYF TGTGCCAGCAGCTTAGGACAGGGGTACGGGGAGACCCAGTACTTC
- - TRBJ2-3 TRBV5-4 CASSPGVLDTQYF TGTGCCAGCAGCCCGGGGGTACTGGATACGCAGTATTTT
- many TRBJ2-1 TRBV20-1 CSATTSAGSYNEQFF TGCAGTGCAACAACGTCGGCGGGATCCTACAATGAGCAGTTCTTC
- many TRBJ2-5 TRBV6-5 CASSYEAYQETQYF TGTGCCAGCAGTTACGAGGCCTACCAAGAGACCCAGTACTTC
- many TRBJ2-7 TRBV30 CAWSPANEQYF TGTGCCTGGAGTCCCGCCAACGAGCAGTACTTC
- many TRBJ1-4 TRBV2 CASEQSTNEKLFF TGTGCCAGCGAACAGTCAACTAATGAAAAACTGTTTTTT
- many TRBJ1-6 TRBV6-1 CASRGLRGPNSPLHF TGTGCCAGCAGGGGTCTCAGGGGCCCTAATTCACCCCTCCACTTT
TRBD1 - TRBJ1-4 TRBV11-2 CASSLERPGTGGEKLFF TGTGCCAGCAGCTTAGAACGCCCCGGGACAGGTGGTGAAAAACTGTTTTTT
- - TRBJ2-1 TRBV11-2 CASSVGGGNNEQFF TGTGCCAGCAGCGTAGGGGGGGGGAACAATGAGCAGTTCTTC
TRBD1 - TRBJ2-5 TRBV29-1 CSVGGTGAFQETQYF TGCAGCGTCGGGGGGACAGGGGCCTTTCAAGAGACCCAGTACTTC
TRBD1 many TRBJ2-3 TRBV20-1 CSAARTGTDTQYF TGCAGTGCCGCCCGGACAGGGACAGATACGCAGTATTTT